One and the same sample provided the 30 T cell receptor beta chains below, sequenced in a study of vaccination and CD4 T cells after COVID-19. The treatment is: roughly 11-day PBMC culture with coronavirus spike peptide pools or control peptides (ViraFEST assay). An Oncomine TCR Beta short-read assay was used to sequence the DNA from cultured CD4+ T cells. Each CDR3 protein is one row after TCRdb ran MiXCR on the PCR reads. Among about 14,000 distinct CDR3 sequences listed, under 40% were seen once. Which antigens these TCRs recognize remains unknown. Sequencing was done on a sample of CD4+ T cells from blood, cultured in vitro. The receptor source for this set is a human donor who had recovered from COVID-19.

The chain is built from TRBV20-1 and TRBJ2-7, with 11 bases lining up with TRBD1. V was clipped by 3 bases and J by 5 bases; unmatched bases: 9. The germline V gene encodes CDR1 DFQATT and CDR2 SNEGSKA (reference sequence). CDR3 length: 15 residues. The CDR3 sequence is CSASGWTGGKNEQYF. The CDR3 coding sequence is TGCAGTGCTAGTGGTTGGACAGGGGGCAAGAACGAGCAGTACTTC.

The sample holds a few counts of this clonotype. The chain is built from TRBV20-1 and TRBJ2-7; D uncertain. The CDR3 runs to 15 residues. Germline CDR1 is DFQATT and CDR2 is SNEGSKA (reference sequence). Trimming took off 1 base at V and 2 bases at J, with 15 bases between the two ends. The CDR3 spells CSARANYPSTYEQYF. CDR3 in DNA: TGCAGTGCTAGAGCAAACTACCCCTCCACCTACGAGCAGTACTTC.

CDR3 coding DNA: TGTGCCAGCAGCCCCGGGGACAGGGATACCTACGAGCAGTACTTC. Amino acids: CASSPGDRDTYEQYF. This sequence joins TRBV28 and TRBJ2-7, with 9 bases matching TRBD1. CDR1 is MDHEN, CDR2 SYDVKM, per germline. The CDR3 spans 15 residues. The V and J ends lost 6 bases and 2 bases, in that order; junction bases with no gene match: 8. Supplemented by reference TRBV28 and TRBJ2-7, the full variable domain reads DVKVTQSSRYLVKRTGEKVFLECVQDMDHENMFWYRQDPGLGLRLIYFSYDVKMKEKGDIPEGYSVSREKKERFSLILESASTNQTSMYLCASSPGDRDTYEQYFGPGTRLTVT.

This clonotype was counted a single time. This chain connects TRBV7-8 to TRBJ1-2, with D unresolved. The CDR3 runs 13 residues. The germline CDR1 and CDR2 sequences are SGHVS and FQNEAQ. V gave up 2 bases and J gave up 2 bases, with 6 bases separating them. The CDR3 spells CASSLQRNYGYTF. The DNA of the CDR3 is TGTGCCAGCAGCTTACAGAGAAACTATGGCTACACCTTC.

There are a few counts of this clonotype. The chain has TRBV24-1 and TRBJ2-1; no clear D gene. Germline V lookup: CDR1 KGHDR, CDR2 SFDVKD. CDR3 length: 12 residues. V shed 4 bases and J shed 5 bases, with 5 bases lying between them. The CDR3 loop is CATSERDNEQFF. CDR3 DNA sequence: TGTGCCACCAGTGAAAGAGACAATGAGCAGTTCTTC.

This rearrangement joins TRBV6-1 to TRBJ1-1; D is unclear. The CDR3 is made up of 14 amino acids. V lost 6 bases and J lost 3, with 14 bases in between. Germline-derived CDR1 and CDR2 are MNHNS and SASEGT. The CDR3 sequence is CASRALGGDTEAFF. CDR3 coding DNA: TGTGCCAGCAGGGCGCTTGGTGGGGACACTGAAGCTTTCTTT.

The chain couples TRBV29-1 to TRBJ2-2, with D unresolved. Germline V lookup: CDR1 SQVTM, CDR2 ANQGSEA. Trimming removed 1 base at V and 1 base at J, with 10 bases between. CDR3 length: 15 amino acids. In DNA, the CDR3 is TGCAGCGTTGAAGGAACCCCCGAGAACACCGGGGAGCTGTTTTTT. Translation gives CSVEGTPENTGELFF.

This sequence joins TRBV20-1 and TRBJ1-1; D is perhaps TRBD1 (5 bases). V lost 8 bases and J lost 4, with 11 bases in between. The CDR3 length is 11 residues. Looked up from germline, CDR1 is DFQATT and CDR2 is SNEGSKA (reference sequence). In DNA form, the CDR3 reads TGCAGTCGTCCCGGGGCCACTGAAGCTTTCTTT. Protein: CSRPGATEAFF.

This chain uses TRBV5-1 with TRBJ2-7, with TRBD2 matching 9 bases. The CDR3 spans 14 residues. Trimming took 4 bases from V and 3 from J; bases not matched to a gene: 5. The germline V gene encodes CDR1 SGHRS and CDR2 YFSETQ. CDR3 DNA sequence: TGCGCCAGCAGCGTTAGCGGGGGATACTACGAGCAGTACTTC. Translating it yields CASSVSGGYYEQYF. Based on the CDR3 plus reference TRBV5-1 and TRBJ2-7, the full variable domain is KAGVTQTPRYLIKTRGQQVTLSCSPISGHRSVSWYQQTPGQGLQFLFEYFSETQRNKGNFPGRFSGRQFSNSRSEMNVSTLELGDSALYLCASSVSGGYYEQYFGPGTRLTVT.

By share, this clonotype counts as large. The V gene is TRBV18, the J gene TRBJ2-2; D uncertain. From germline, CDR1 is KGHSH and CDR2 LQKENI. V was clipped by 3 bases and J by 0 bases, with 2 bases between them. The CDR3 runs 13 residues. The CDR3 nucleotides are TGTGCCAGCTCACCCGCGAACACCGGGGAGCTGTTTTTT. Its protein is CASSPANTGELFF.

This clonotype was detected a few times. The rearrangement uses TRBV30 and TRBJ1-2; 9 nucleotides align to TRBD1. This CDR3 contains 13 residues. The V gene end was trimmed by 3 bases and the J gene end by 4 bases; junction bases not matched to a gene: 3. Germline lookup yields CDR1 GTSNPN and CDR2 SVGIG (reference sequence). The CDR3 here is CAWRQTGGYGYTF. DNA of the CDR3: TGTGCCTGGAGACAGACAGGGGGCTATGGCTACACCTTC.

This clonotype was picked up a small number of times. The gene calls are TRBV6-5 and TRBJ2-3, with D possibly TRBD1 on 6 matching bases. The CDR3 extends over 15 amino acids. Germline assignment: CDR1 MNHEY and CDR2 SVGAGI. The ends were cut back, 6 bases at V and 0 bases at J, with 13 bases in the middle. The DNA of the CDR3 is TGTGCCAGCAGCTACGGACAGTTTAGCACAGATACGCAGTATTTT. This codes for CASSYGQFSTDTQYF.

In this sample, this clonotype turned up a few times. V is TRBV28 and J is TRBJ1-2; D gene uncertain. Trimming stripped 7 bases from V and 4 bases from J, with 10 bases between. CDR1 and CDR2 (germline): MDHEN, SYDVKM. The CDR3 is 12 residues long. The CDR3 DNA is TGTGCCAGCAATGTTGAAGTCTATGGCTACACCTTC. It yields the protein CASNVEVYGYTF.

This clonotype was counted between two and nine times. V and J are TRBV24-1 and TRBJ1-5, with a weak D call TRBD1 (5 bases). The CDR3 sequence is 14 residues long. Between the trimmed V and J ends, which lost 0 bases and 5 bases, there was a span of 7 bases. Germline V gene sequence: CDR1 KGHDR, CDR2 SFDVKD. For the CDR3, the DNA is TGTGCCACCAGTGATTTGCAGGGCGATCAGCCCCAGCATTTT. This codes for CATSDLQGDQPQHF.

This clonotype was picked up a small number of times. J is TRBJ2-7 and V is TRBV6-2 or TRBV6-3; perhaps TRBD2 as D (5 bases). Trimming removed 7 bases at V and 0 bases at J, with 10 bases between. The CDR3 runs to 13 residues. The germline gives CDR1 MNHEY, CDR2 SVGEGT. The CDR3 bases are TGTGCCAGCAACCCGGGGAGCTCCTACGAGCAGTACTTC. This gives the protein CASNPGSSYEQYF.

The chain carries TRBV5-1 and TRBJ2-5; 7 positions agree with TRBD1. The CDR3 is 14 residues long. Looked up from germline, CDR1 is SGHRS and CDR2 is YFSETQ. V shed 2 bases and J 5 bases; nucleotides not matched to a gene: 6. The CDR3 nucleotides read TGCGCCAGCAGCTTAGGGACAGAGCGGGAGACCCAGTACTTC. Protein: CASSLGTERETQYF. Complete variable domain (other parts from reference TRBV5-1 and TRBJ2-5): KAGVTQTPRYLIKTRGQQVTLSCSPISGHRSVSWYQQTPGQGLQFLFEYFSETQRNKGNFPGRFSGRQFSNSRSEMNVSTLELGDSALYLCASSLGTERETQYFGPGTRLLVL.

This clonotype has just a few counts. The chain links TRBV6-1 to TRBJ2-4; 9 nucleotides agree with TRBD2. With V trimmed by 0 bases and J by 6 bases, 12 bases remained unmatched. The CDR3 has 18 residues. Germline V gene sequence: CDR1 MNHNS, CDR2 SASEGT. In DNA form, the CDR3 reads TGTGCCAGCAGTGAAGCGTGGGTAGCGGGAGTGGCCGCAAACATTCAGTACTTC. As protein: CASSEAWVAGVAANIQYF.

In this sample, this clonotype turned up once. The chain carries TRBV6-5 and TRBJ2-7; D possibly corresponds to TRBD1 (5 bases). This CDR3 spans 14 amino acids. Germline loops: CDR1 MNHEY, CDR2 SVGAGI. V was shortened by 4 bases and J by 3 bases, with 13 bases between the two germline ends. This CDR3 reads CASSSPRTGYEQYF. CDR3 nucleotide sequence: TGTGCCAGCAGTTCACCCAGAACAGGCTACGAGCAGTACTTC.

V usage is TRBV6-1 and J usage is TRBJ2-3; 7 bases agree with TRBD1. V was clipped by 8 bases and J by 2 bases; unmatched bases: 4. The CDR3 is 13 residues long. Germline CDR1 and CDR2: MNHNS and SASEGT. The DNA of the CDR3 is TGTGCCAGCGGGGGACAGAACACAGATACGCAGTATTTT. Amino acids: CASGGQNTDTQYF.

V usage is TRBV12-3 or TRBV12-4 and J usage is TRBJ1-2, with 11 nucleotides matching TRBD1. The CDR3 runs to 13 residues. The V gene end was trimmed by 4 bases and the J gene end by 8 bases; junction bases not matched to a gene: 3. The chain's CDR3 is CASSWRTGGGYTF. DNA for the CDR3: TGTGCCAGCAGTTGGAGGACAGGGGGCGGCTACACCTTC.

The table lists this clonotype with a few counts. The rearrangement links TRBV6-5 to TRBJ2-3; 11 bases are shared with TRBD2. Trimming took 4 bases from V and 11 from J; bases not matched to a gene: 20. Germline V gene data show CDR1 as MNHEY and CDR2 as SVGAGI. This CDR3 has 18 amino acids. CDR3 DNA sequence: TGTGCCAGCAGTTCACTAAGACCCCTCATAGCGGGAGGGACCCAGCAGTATTTT. As protein: CASSSLRPLIAGGTQQYF.

Worth noting for this clonotype: One end of the junction is discordant with germline, which a read error may explain. The chain is built from TRBV7-9 and TRBJ2-3; 11 positions match TRBD2. CDR3 size: 13 residues. Germline lookup yields CDR1 SEHNR and CDR2 FQNEAQ (reference sequence). CDR3 protein: CASSLAEGLADVF. The CDR3 DNA sequence: TGTGCCAGCAGCTTAGCCGAGGGACTAGCGGACGTCTTT.

This chain connects TRBV27 to TRBJ2-7; TRBD1 aligns across 8 bases. From germline, CDR1 is MNHEY and CDR2 SMNVEV (reference sequence). CDR3 length equals 15 residues. The trim removed 5 bases at V and 0 bases at J, leaving 6 bases unmatched. For the CDR3, the DNA is TGTGCCAGCAGTGCGACAGGGGCCCCCTCCTACGAGCAGTACTTC. It is translated as CASSATGAPSYEQYF.

By its share, this clonotype is medium-sized. V gene TRBV28 combines with J gene TRBJ1-1, with D perhaps TRBD1 (5 bases). This CDR3 is built from 15 residues. V lost 3 bases and J 4 bases, leaving 15 bases between the germline ends. Germline CDR1 reads MDHEN; CDR2 reads SYDVKM. The CDR3 DNA reads TGTGCCAGCAGTTTTATGGGCAGGGAAAGCACTGAAGCTTTCTTT. Protein product: CASSFMGRESTEAFF. Looking up the rest from reference TRBV28 and TRBJ1-1 gives the full variable domain: DVKVTQSSRYLVKRTGEKVFLECVQDMDHENMFWYRQDPGLGLRLIYFSYDVKMKEKGDIPEGYSVSREKKERFSLILESASTNQTSMYLCASSFMGRESTEAFFGQGTRLTVV.

On this clonotype: Sequence at one end of the junction differs from germline and may be a read error. This chain connects TRBV2 to TRBJ2-7; D might be TRBD1 (6 bases). Germline V gene data show CDR1 as SNHLY and CDR2 as FYNNEI. This CDR3 has 15 residues. As DNA, the CDR3 is TGTGCCAACAGTGAAGCAGGGGTAACTACTTACGAGCAGTACTTC. Translating gives CANSEAGVTTYEQYF.

As DNA, the CDR3 is TGCAGCGTTGTTGGGGGGAGTGAGCCGGAGACCCAGTACTTC. It yields the protein CSVVGGSEPETQYF. The gene calls are TRBV29-1 and TRBJ2-5; TRBD2 is a possible D gene (6 bases). The CDR3 loop spans 14 amino acids. In germline, CDR1 is SQVTM, CDR2 ANQGSEA. V was trimmed by 4 bases and J by 5 bases, leaving 17 bases between them.

The CDR3 region is CASRRGPTGELFF. CDR3 sequence (DNA): TGTGCCAGCAGACGGGGGCCTACCGGGGAGCTGTTTTTT. V usage is TRBV6-2 or TRBV6-3 and J usage is TRBJ2-2; either TRBD1 or TRBD2 may fit D (6 bases each). Germline-derived CDR1 and CDR2 are MNHEY and SVGEGT. The V end was cut by 6 bases, the J end by 5 bases, with 10 bases between. The CDR3 is made up of 13 amino acids.

The CDR3 sequence: CASSSIPRTSGSRTGELFF. CDR3 coding DNA: TGTGCCAGCAGCTCGATCCCTCGGACTAGCGGGAGTAGGACCGGGGAGCTGTTTTTT. The V call is TRBV5-4, the J call TRBJ2-2; 13 nucleotides align to TRBD2. Trimming cost V 3 bases and J 5 bases; bases outside gene matches: 13. This CDR3 is 19 amino acids long. CDR1 SGHNT and CDR2 YYREEE come from the germline V gene (reference sequence).

The chain couples TRBV9 to TRBJ2-5, with 8 bases that match TRBD1. After removal of 4 bases from V and 4 bases from J, the junction contained 6 bases not matched to a gene. The CDR3 contains 14 residues. Germline CDR1 is SGDLS and CDR2 is YYNGEE. The DNA of the CDR3 is TGTGCCAGCAGCCTCCGGACAGGGCCAGAGACCCAGTACTTC. This gives the protein CASSLRTGPETQYF. The entire variable domain, with the rest obtained from reference TRBV9 and TRBJ2-5, is as follows: DSGVTQTPKHLITATGQRVTLRCSPRSGDLSVYWYQQSLDQGLQFLIQYYNGEERAKGNILERFSAQQFPDLHSELNLSSLELGDSALYFCASSLRTGPETQYFGPGTRLLVL.

V and J are TRBV2 and TRBJ2-5; 8 nucleotides match TRBD1. Germline V gene sequence: CDR1 SNHLY, CDR2 FYNNEI. CDR3 size: 15 residues. V lost 6 bases to trimming and J lost 5 bases; unmatched junction nucleotides: 11. CDR3 nucleotide sequence: TGTGCCAGCAGGCGACAGGGGTCCGCGGGGGAGACCCAGTACTTC. Translated, it gives CASRRQGSAGETQYF. The variable domain in full, with the rest retrieved from reference TRBV2 and TRBJ2-5, is EPEVTQTPSHQVTQMGQEVILRCVPISNHLYFYWYRQILGQKVEFLVSFYNNEISEKSEIFDDQFSVERPDGSNFTLKIRSTKLEDSAMYFCASRRQGSAGETQYFGPGTRLLVL.